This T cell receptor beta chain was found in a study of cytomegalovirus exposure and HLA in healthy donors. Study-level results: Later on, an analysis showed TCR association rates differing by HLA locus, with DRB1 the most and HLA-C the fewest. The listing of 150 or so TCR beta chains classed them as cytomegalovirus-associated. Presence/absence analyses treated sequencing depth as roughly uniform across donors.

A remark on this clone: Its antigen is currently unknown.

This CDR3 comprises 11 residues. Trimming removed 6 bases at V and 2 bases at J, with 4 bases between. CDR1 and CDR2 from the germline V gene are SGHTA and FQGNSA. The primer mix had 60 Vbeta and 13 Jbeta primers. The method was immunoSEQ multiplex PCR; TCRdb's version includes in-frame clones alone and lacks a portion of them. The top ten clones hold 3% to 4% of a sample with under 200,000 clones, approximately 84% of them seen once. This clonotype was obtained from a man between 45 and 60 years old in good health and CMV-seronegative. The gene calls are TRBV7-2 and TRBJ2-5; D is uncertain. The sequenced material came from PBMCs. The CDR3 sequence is CASSYQETQYF. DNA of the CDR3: TGTGCCAGCAGTTATCAAGAGACCCAGTACTTC.